The entry below gives a single TCR beta chain sequence along with its context. A sample-barcoded 5' primer and a J-beta primer mix were used in a second PCR of about 7 to 11 cycles. TCRdb reanalysed the 5' RACE reads using MiXCR and keeps one entry per CDR3 protein. The repertoire holds hundreds of thousands of distinct CDR3 sequences, with 52% as singletons. These data are taken from a study of blood T cells in healthy people across ages. Germline trimming cut 3 bases from V and 6 bases from J; bases unmatched to any gene: 10. This CDR3 is built from 16 residues. CDR1 is SNHLY and CDR2 is FYNNEI in the germline V gene.

The source material was blood. The chain combines TRBV2 with TRBJ2-1; 8 bases match TRBD2. This clonotype originated in an elderly woman in good health. CDR3 amino acids: CASSDETSEWSNEQFF. CDR3 bases: TGTGCCAGCAGTGACGAGACTAGCGAGTGGAGCAATGAGCAGTTCTTC.